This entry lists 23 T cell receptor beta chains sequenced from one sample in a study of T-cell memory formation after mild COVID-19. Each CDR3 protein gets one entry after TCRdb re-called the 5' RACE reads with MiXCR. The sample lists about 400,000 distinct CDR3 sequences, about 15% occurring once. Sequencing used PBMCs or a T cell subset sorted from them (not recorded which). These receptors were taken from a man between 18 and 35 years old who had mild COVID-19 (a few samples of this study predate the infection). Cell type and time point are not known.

CDR3 sequence (DNA): TGTGCCAGCAGGACCCGGGGGGCGGGGGGCACAGATACGCAGTATTTT. Its translation: CASRTRGAGGTDTQYF. The genes are TRBV5-5 and TRBJ2-3; D may be TRBD2 (7 bases). This CDR3 has 16 residues. Germline CDR1 SGHKS, CDR2 YYEKEE (reference sequence). V lost 5 bases, J lost 1 base, and 17 bases lay in between.

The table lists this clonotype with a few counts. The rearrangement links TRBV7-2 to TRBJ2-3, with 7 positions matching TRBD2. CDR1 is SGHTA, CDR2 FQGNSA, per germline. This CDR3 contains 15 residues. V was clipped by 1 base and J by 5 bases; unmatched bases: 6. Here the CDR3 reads CASSLGLAEKDTQYF. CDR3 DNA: TGTGCCAGCAGCTTAGGGCTAGCGGAGAAAGATACGCAGTATTTT. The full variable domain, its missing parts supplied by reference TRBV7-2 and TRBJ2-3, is GAGVSQSPSNKVTEKGKDVELRCDPISGHTALYWYRQSLGQGLEFLIYFQGNSAPDKSGLPSDRFSAERTGGSVSTLTIQRTQQEDSAVYLCASSLGLAEKDTQYFGPGTRLTVL.

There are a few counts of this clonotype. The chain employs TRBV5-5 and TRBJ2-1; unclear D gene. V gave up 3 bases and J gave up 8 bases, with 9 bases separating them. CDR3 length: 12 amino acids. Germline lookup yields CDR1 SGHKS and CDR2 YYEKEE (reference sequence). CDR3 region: CASSYRIDEQFF. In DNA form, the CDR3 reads TGTGCCAGCAGCTATAGGATCGATGAGCAGTTCTTC.

CDR3 amino acids: CASGRSYEQYF. The CDR3 nucleotides read TGTGCCAGCGGCCGATCCTACGAGCAGTACTTC. This rearrangement joins TRBV9 to TRBJ2-7; D not resolved. The germline CDR1 and CDR2 sequences are SGDLS and YYNGEE. This CDR3 region has 11 residues. V lost 7 bases and J 1 base, leaving 6 bases between the germline ends. The complete variable domain, with remaining parts taken from reference TRBV9 and TRBJ2-7, reads DSGVTQTPKHLITATGQRVTLRCSPRSGDLSVYWYQQSLDQGLQFLIQYYNGEERAKGNILERFSAQQFPDLHSELNLSSLELGDSALYFCASGRSYEQYFGPGTRLTVT.

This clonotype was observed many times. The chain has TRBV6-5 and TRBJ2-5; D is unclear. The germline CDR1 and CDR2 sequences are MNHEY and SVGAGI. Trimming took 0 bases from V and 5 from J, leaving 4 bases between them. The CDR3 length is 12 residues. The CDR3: CASSYSGETQYF. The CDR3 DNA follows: TGTGCCAGCAGTTACTCGGGGGAGACCCAGTACTTC.

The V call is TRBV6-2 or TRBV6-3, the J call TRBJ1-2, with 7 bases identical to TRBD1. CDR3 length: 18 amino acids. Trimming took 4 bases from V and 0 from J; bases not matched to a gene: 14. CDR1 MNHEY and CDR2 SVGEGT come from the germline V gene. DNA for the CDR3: TGTGCCAGCAGTTTCCCGCCGGTGTTGGACAGGACTAACTATGGCTACACCTTC. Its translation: CASSFPPVLDRTNYGYTF.

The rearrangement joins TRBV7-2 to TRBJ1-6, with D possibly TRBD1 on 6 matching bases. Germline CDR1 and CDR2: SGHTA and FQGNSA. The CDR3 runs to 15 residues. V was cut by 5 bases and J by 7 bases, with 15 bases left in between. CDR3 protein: CASSPNEGGNSPLHF. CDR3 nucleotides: TGTGCCAGCAGCCCCAACGAGGGGGGGAATTCACCCCTCCACTTT.

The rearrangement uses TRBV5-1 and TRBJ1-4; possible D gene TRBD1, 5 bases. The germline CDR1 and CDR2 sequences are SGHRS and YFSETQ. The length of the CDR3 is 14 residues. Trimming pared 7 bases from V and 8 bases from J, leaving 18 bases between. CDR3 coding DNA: TGCGCCAGCGCGACGGGGCAGGGCAACGAAAAACTGTTTTTT. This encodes CASATGQGNEKLFF. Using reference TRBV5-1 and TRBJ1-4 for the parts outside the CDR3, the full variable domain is KAGVTQTPRYLIKTRGQQVTLSCSPISGHRSVSWYQQTPGQGLQFLFEYFSETQRNKGNFPGRFSGRQFSNSRSEMNVSTLELGDSALYLCASATGQGNEKLFFGSGTQLSVL.

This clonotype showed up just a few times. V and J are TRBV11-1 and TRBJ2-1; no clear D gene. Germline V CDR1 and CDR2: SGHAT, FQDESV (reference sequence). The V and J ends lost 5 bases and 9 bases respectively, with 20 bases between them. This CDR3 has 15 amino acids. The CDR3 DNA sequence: TGTGCCAGCAGCGAGACATTGGGAAATTCGGGTGAGCAGTTCTTC. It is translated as CASSETLGNSGEQFF.

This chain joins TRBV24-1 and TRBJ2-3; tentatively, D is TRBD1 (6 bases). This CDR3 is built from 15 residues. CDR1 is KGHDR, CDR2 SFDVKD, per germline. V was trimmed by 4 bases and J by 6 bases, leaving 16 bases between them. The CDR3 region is CATSDPTGSGDTQYF. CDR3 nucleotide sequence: TGTGCCACCAGTGACCCAACAGGGAGTGGTGATACGCAGTATTTT.

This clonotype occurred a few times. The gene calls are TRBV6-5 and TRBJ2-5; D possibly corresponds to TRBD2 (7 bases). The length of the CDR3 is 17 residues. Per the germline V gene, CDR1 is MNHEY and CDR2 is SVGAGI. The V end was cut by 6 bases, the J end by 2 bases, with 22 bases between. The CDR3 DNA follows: TGTGCCAGCAGGATTTACGGGGGGCTACCCACACAAGAGACCCAGTACTTC. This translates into CASRIYGGLPTQETQYF.

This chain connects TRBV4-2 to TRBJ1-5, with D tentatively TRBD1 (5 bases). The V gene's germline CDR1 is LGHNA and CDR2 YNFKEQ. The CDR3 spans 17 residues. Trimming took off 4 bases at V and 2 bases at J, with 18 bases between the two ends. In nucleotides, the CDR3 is TGTGCCAGCAGCCCCGAAGGGACCGCCGGGCGCAATCAGCCCCAGCATTTT. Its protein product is CASSPEGTAGRNQPQHF.

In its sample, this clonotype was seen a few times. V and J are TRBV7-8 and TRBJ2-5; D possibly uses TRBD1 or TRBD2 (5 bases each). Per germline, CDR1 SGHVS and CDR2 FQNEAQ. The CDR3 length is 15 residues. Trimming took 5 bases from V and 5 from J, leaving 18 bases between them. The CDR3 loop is CASSRGTVGGETQYF. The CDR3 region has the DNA TGTGCCAGCAGCCGAGGGACGGTCGGTGGGGAGACCCAGTACTTC.

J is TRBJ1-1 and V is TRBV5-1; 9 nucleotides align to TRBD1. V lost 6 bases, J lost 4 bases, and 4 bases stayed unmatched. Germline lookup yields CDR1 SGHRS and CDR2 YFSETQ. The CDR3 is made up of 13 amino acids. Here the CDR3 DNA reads TGCGCCAGCATGCTACAGGGGGCCACTGAAGCTTTCTTT. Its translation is CASMLQGATEAFF.

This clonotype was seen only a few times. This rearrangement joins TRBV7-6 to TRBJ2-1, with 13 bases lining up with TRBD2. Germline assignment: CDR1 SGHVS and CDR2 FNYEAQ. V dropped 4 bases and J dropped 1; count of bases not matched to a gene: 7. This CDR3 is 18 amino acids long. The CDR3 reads CASSWTSGGGVSYNEQFF. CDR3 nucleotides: TGTGCCAGCAGCTGGACTAGCGGGGGAGGGGTTTCCTACAATGAGCAGTTCTTC. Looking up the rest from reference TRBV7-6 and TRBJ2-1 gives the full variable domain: GAGVSQSPRYKVTKRGQDVALRCDPISGHVSLYWYRQALGQGPEFLTYFNYEAQQDKSGLPNDRFSAERPEGSISTLTIQRTEQRDSAMYRCASSWTSGGGVSYNEQFFGPGTRLTVL.

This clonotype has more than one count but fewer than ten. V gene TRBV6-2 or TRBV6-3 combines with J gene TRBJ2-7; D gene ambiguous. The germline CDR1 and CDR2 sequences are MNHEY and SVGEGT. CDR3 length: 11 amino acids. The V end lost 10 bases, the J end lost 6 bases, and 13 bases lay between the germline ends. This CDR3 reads CATTSRAEQYF. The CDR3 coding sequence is TGTGCCACCACCAGTAGGGCCGAGCAGTACTTC.

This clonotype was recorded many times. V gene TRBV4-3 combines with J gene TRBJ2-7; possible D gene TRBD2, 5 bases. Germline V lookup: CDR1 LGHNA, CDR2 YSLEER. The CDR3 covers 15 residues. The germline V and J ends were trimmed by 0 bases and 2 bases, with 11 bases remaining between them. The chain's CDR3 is CASSQDWLAAYEQYF. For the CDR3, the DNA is TGCGCCAGCAGCCAAGATTGGCTAGCCGCCTACGAGCAGTACTTC.

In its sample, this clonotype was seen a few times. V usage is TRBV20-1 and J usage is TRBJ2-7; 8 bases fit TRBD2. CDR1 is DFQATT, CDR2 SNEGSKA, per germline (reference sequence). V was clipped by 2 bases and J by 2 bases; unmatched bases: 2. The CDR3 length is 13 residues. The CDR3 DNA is TGCAGTGCTAGAACTAGCGGTGCCTACGAGCAGTACGTC. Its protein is CSARTSGAYEQYV.

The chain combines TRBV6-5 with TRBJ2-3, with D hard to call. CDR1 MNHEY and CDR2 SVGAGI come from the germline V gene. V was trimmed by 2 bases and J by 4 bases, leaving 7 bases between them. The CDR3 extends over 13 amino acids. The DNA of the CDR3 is TGTGCCAGCAGTTACACTCCCGCAGATACGCAGTATTTT. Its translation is CASSYTPADTQYF.

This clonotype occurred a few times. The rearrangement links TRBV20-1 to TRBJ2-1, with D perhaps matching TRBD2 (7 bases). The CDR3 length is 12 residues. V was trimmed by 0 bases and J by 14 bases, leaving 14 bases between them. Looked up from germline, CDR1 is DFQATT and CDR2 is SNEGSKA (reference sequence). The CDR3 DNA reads TGCAGTGCTAGAGATCCGGGGGGCGGCGAGTTCTTC. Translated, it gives CSARDPGGGEFF.

The chain's CDR3 is CAWTISTEAFF. CDR3 coding DNA: TGTGCCTGGACTATTTCCACTGAAGCTTTCTTT. The chain recombines TRBV30 with TRBJ1-1; D is ambiguous. The CDR3 is 11 residues long. V lost 4 bases and J 4 bases, leaving 7 bases between the germline ends. CDR1 is GTSNPN and CDR2 is SVGIG in the germline V gene (reference sequence).

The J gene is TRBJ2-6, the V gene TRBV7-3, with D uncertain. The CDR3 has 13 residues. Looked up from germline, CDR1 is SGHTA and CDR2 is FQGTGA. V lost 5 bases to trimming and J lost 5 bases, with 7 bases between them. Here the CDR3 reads CASSPRRANVLTF. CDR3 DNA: TGTGCCAGCAGCCCGCGGAGGGCCAACGTCCTGACTTTC.

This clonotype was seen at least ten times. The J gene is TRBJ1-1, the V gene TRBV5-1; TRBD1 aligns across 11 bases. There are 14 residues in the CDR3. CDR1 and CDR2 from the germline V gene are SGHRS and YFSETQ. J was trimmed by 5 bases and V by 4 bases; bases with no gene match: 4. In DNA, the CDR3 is TGCGCCAGCAGCACGGGGACAGGGGGGACTGAAGCTTTCTTT. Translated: CASSTGTGGTEAFF.